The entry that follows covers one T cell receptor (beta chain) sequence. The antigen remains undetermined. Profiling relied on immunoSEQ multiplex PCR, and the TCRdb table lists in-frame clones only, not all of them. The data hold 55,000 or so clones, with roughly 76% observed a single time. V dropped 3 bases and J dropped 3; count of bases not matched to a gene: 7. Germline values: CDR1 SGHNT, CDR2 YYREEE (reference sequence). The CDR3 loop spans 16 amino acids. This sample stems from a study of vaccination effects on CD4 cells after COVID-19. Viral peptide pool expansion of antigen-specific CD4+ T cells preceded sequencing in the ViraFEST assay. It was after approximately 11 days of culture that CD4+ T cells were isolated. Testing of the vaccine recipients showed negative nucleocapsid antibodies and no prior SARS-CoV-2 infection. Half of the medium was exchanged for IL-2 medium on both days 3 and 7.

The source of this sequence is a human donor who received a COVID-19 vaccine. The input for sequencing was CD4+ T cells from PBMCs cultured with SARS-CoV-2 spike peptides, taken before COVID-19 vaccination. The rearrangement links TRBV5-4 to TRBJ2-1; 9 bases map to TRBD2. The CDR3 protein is CASSSYSGGNYNEQFF. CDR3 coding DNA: TGTGCCAGCAGCTCGTATAGCGGGGGAAACTACAATGAGCAGTTCTTC. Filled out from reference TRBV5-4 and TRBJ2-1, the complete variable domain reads ETGVTQSPTHLIKTRGQQVTLRCSSQSGHNTVSWYQQALGQGPQFIFQYYREEENGRGNFPPRFSGLQFPNYSSELNVNALELDDSALYLCASSSYSGGNYNEQFFGPGTRLTVL.